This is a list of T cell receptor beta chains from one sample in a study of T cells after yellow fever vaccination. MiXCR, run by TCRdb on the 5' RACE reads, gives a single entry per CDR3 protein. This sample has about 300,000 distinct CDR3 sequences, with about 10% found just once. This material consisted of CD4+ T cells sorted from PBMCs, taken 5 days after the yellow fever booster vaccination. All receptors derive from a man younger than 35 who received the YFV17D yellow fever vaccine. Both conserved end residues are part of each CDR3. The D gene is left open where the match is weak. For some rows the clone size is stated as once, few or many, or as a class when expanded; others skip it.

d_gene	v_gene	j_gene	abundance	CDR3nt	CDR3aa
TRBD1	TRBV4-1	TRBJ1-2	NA	TGCGCCAGCAGCCAAGTGGTGACAGGGGACGGCTACACCTTC	CASSQVVTGDGYTF
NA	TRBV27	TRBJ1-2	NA	TGTGCCAGCAGTCATTATGGTTATCCGAGGGTTGGCTACACCTTC	CASSHYGYPRVGYTF
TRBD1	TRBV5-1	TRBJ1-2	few	TGCGCCAGCAGCTTGGATGGGACAGGGATACGTGGCTACACCTTC	CASSLDGTGIRGYTF
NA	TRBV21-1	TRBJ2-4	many	TGTGCCAGCAGCAAATGGACAATAGCCAAAAACATTCAGTACTTC	CASSKWTIAKNIQYF
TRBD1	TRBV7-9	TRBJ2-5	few	TGTGCCAGCAGCGCGGACAGGGCAATGACCCAGTACTTC	CASSADRAMTQYF
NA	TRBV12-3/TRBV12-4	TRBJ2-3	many	TGTGCCAGCAGTTTACTTAGGTCCACAGATACGCAGTATTTT	CASSLLRSTDTQYF
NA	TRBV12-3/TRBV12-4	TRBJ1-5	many	TGTGCCAGCAGTCAACAGGGAGGCAATCAGCCCCAGCATTTT	CASSQQGGNQPQHF
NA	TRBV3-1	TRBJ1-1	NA	TGTGCCAGCAGCCAAGATAGGTGGGGAAACACTGAAGCTTTCTTT	CASSQDRWGNTEAFF
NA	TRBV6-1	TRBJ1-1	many	TGTGCCAGCAGTGGGTACAGGGATCGGGCCACTGAAGCTTTCTTT	CASSGYRDRATEAFF
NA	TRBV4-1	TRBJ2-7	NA	TGCGCCAGCAGCCAACCCCGGAGCTCTTCCTACGAGCAGTACTTC	CASSQPRSSSYEQYF
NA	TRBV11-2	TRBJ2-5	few	TGTGCCAGCAGCTTAGCCCGCGCCTCCGAGACCCAGTACTTC	CASSLARASETQYF
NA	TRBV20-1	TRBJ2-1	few	TGCAGTGCTGGCCGGGACAATCTCAATGAGCAGTTCTTC	CSAGRDNLNEQFF
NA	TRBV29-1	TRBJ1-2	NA	TGCAGCGCCGCAGGTGGGGATGGCTACACCTTC	CSAAGGDGYTF
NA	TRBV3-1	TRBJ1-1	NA	TGTGCCAGCAGCCAAGATCTTCAGTCCACTGAAGCTTTCTTT	CASSQDLQSTEAFF
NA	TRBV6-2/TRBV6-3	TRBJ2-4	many	TGTGCCAGCAGCCCTGACCCCTCAGCCAAAAACATTCAGTACTTC	CASSPDPSAKNIQYF
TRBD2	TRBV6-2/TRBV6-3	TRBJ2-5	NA	TGTGCCAGCAGTAGACTTGGGACTAGCCGCGAGACCCAGTACTTC	CASSRLGTSRETQYF
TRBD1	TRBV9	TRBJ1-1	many	TGTGCCAGCAGCGTGGGAGAAGGACAGGGAGGAGCCACTGAAGCTTTCTTT	CASSVGEGQGGATEAFF